A selection of T cell receptor beta chains follows, all from one sample in a study of blood T cells in healthy people across ages. TCRdb recomputed calls from the 5' RACE reads with MiXCR, one row per CDR3 protein. The top ten hold 15% to 17% of the sample, which has 630,000 or so distinct CDR3 sequences, 32% seen once. The sample was blood. The receptors come from a woman at least 80 years old in good health. CDR3s include the opening cysteine and the closing phenylalanine or tryptophan. The D gene is left open where the match is weak. The size field is filled for only some rows; it gives once, few, many or a size class.

clone size: many; J gene: TRBJ1-4; V gene: TRBV28; D gene: -; CDR3 protein: CASSFQDATNEKLFF; CDR3 DNA: TGTGCCAGCAGTTTCCAGGATGCAACTAATGAAAAACTGTTTTTT
clone size: -; J gene: TRBJ1-1; V gene: TRBV12-3/TRBV12-4; D gene: -; CDR3 protein: CASSWGRELTEAFF; CDR3 DNA: TGTGCCAGCAGTTGGGGCAGGGAGCTCACTGAAGCTTTCTTT
clone size: -; J gene: TRBJ1-2; V gene: TRBV6-5; D gene: TRBD1; CDR3 protein: CASIGTGIDYGYTF; CDR3 DNA: TGTGCCAGCATTGGGACAGGGATCGACTATGGCTACACCTTC
clone size: many; J gene: TRBJ1-1; V gene: TRBV6-6; D gene: TRBD1; CDR3 protein: CATVRAGGNTEAFF; CDR3 DNA: TGTGCCACCGTGAGGGCAGGGGGCAACACTGAAGCTTTCTTT
clone size: -; J gene: TRBJ1-6; V gene: TRBV7-2; D gene: -; CDR3 protein: CASSLNPVLNSPLHF; CDR3 DNA: TGTGCCAGCAGCTTGAATCCAGTCCTGAATTCACCCCTCCACTTT
clone size: many; J gene: TRBJ2-1; V gene: TRBV7-2; D gene: TRBD1; CDR3 protein: CASSPDRGAYNEQFF; CDR3 DNA: TGTGCCAGCAGCCCAGACAGGGGGGCTTACAATGAGCAGTTCTTC
clone size: few; J gene: TRBJ1-5; V gene: TRBV28; D gene: -; CDR3 protein: CASSSPAGPQHF; CDR3 DNA: TGTGCCAGCAGTTCCCCCGCGGGGCCCCAGCATTTT
clone size: few; J gene: TRBJ1-5; V gene: TRBV30; D gene: TRBD1; CDR3 protein: CAWTVRGPNQPQHF; CDR3 DNA: TGTGCCTGGACGGTCAGGGGGCCTAATCAGCCCCAGCATTTT
clone size: many; J gene: TRBJ2-7; V gene: TRBV10-3; D gene: -; CDR3 protein: CAISESPYEQYF; CDR3 DNA: TGTGCCATCAGTGAGTCCCCCTACGAGCAGTACTTC
clone size: once; J gene: TRBJ2-5; V gene: TRBV29-1; D gene: TRBD2; CDR3 protein: CSVGLAGVYEQYF; CDR3 DNA: TGCAGCGTTGGACTAGCGGGGGTCTATGAGCAGTACTTC
clone size: -; J gene: TRBJ1-3; V gene: TRBV18; D gene: -; CDR3 protein: CASSRHAGGSGNTIYF; CDR3 DNA: TGTGCCAGCTCACGCCACGCGGGGGGAAGTGGAAACACCATATATTTT
clone size: few; J gene: TRBJ2-5; V gene: TRBV6-6; D gene: TRBD1; CDR3 protein: CASSQQGMETQYF; CDR3 DNA: TGTGCCAGCAGCCAACAGGGGATGGAGACCCAGTACTTC